This TCR beta chain was recovered during a study of blood T cell repertoires in COVID-19. Overall study: Specimens from acute and convalescent COVID-19 originated in the United States, Italy and Spain. In each case, the material was cDNA or gDNA derived from T cells, B-cell-depleted T cells, or PBMCs.

Original data processing: Amplification with reference gene primers provided the estimates of nucleated cell counts. Sequenced by immunoSEQ multiplex PCR; TCRdb stores in-frame clones only, minus some. Clone size and the V and J calls come from that table; the DNA yielded D and trimming. The sample includes 350,000 to 450,000 clones, about 85% of them seen just once. V was cut by 2 bases and J by 4 bases, with 12 bases left in between. Per the germline V gene, CDR1 is SGHRS and CDR2 is YFSETQ. The CDR3 runs 14 residues. The V gene is TRBV5-1, the J gene TRBJ1-1; tentatively, D is TRBD1 (6 bases). The sequencing sample was made of peripheral blood. The clonotype comes from a woman younger than 30 with acute or convalescent COVID-19. CDR3 in DNA: TGCGCCAGCAGCTTAAGGGGGACTATCACTGAAGCTTTCTTT. This gives the protein CASSLRGTITEAFF.